Listed below are T cell receptor beta chains from one sample, sequenced in a study of control samples from healthy donors and cancer patients. Sequenced by immunoSEQ multiplex PCR; TCRdb stores in-frame clones only, minus some. Counted here are about 410,000 clones, approximately 92% occurring once; the ten biggest clones make up more than 6%. The sample taken for sequencing was PBMCs. These receptors originate from a man between 35 and 55 years old with head and neck cancer. CDR3s leave out the opening cysteine and the closing phenylalanine or tryptophan. Each record gives: V gene, CDR3 protein.

>TRBV7-2
ASSHSGGIYEQY
>TRBV5-5
ASSFTAVNYGYT
>TRBV24-1
ATSTAGGNTGELF
>TRBV24-1
ATGQPGQGPGGYT
>TRBV18
ASSSTYRGGNQPQH
>TRBV20-1
SASAPQGQGGDTQY
>TRBV5-4
ASSGGRGTEAF
>TRBV5-1
ASHSDSGGELF
>TRBV5-1
ASSLAPGTGEETQY
>TRBV30
ARGQGAREQY
>TRBV5-1
ASSLVSYNSPLH
>TRBV19
ASSIDAGGRSPLH
>TRBV6-5
ASSYSSQGVNGYT
>TRBV9
ASSVDGLYGYT
>TRBV25-1
ASSAPDRGREQY
>TRBV7-2
ASSLEGNTEAF
>TRBV9
ASSLDGRNTGELF
>TRBV6-6
ASSYSTRTVPEQY
>TRBV28
ASSEQGVNTEAF
>TRBV24-1
ATSDISRNEQF
>TRBV11-2
ASSLEGSSGNTIY
>TRBV7-8
ASSFKQGGGYT
>TRBV19
ASSNLEPGYT
>TRBV9
ASSVVAGAVEQY
>TRBV5-1
ASSLAILGTGNSPLH
>TRBV2
ASSEDLGTSGANVLT
>TRBV5-4
ASSLDSSGANVLT
>TRBV6-2/TRBV6-3
ASSSPPITSTDTQY
>TRBV5-5
ASSPGTVRQQPQH
>TRBV19
ASRTGMTEAF
>TRBV5-1
ASSSSPGGSTDTQY
>TRBV7-2
ASSSVSSPLH
>TRBV7-2
ASSLRRTLNEKLF
>TRBV28
ASRLQGDHYEQY
>TRBV19
ATLGLGDEQY
>TRBV28
ASSSPGEFNQPQH
>TRBV5-6
ASSLGSATNTGELF
>TRBV7-3
ASSTEGTRRTEAF
>TRBV28
ASSFLQPNYGYT
>TRBV4-1
ASSQSSGAGAYEQY
>TRBV14
ASSQVFQGYEQY
>TRBV30
AWSVSFEQY
>TRBV19
ASSIPGGQLGYT
>TRBV7-9
ASSSNLGTGDAYGYT
>TRBV25-1
ASSNAGTGDYEQY